This is a list of T cell receptor beta chains from one sample in a study of siplizumab effects on memory and regulatory T cells. Libraries were prepared by immunoSEQ multiplex PCR; TCRdb keeps only in-frame clonotypes and omits some of them. The sample records 65,000 to 85,000 clones, 93% being singletons. The sequenced material came from CD8+ T cells sorted from blood. These receptors originate from a human donor in good health. CDR3s include the opening cysteine and the closing phenylalanine or tryptophan. Each record gives: D gene, J gene, V gene, CDR3 DNA, CDR3 protein. A D gene is named only where the DNA matches it firmly.

d_gene: .; j_gene: TRBJ1-4; v_gene: TRBV5-5; CDR3nt: TGTGCCAGCAGCTTGGGACAGTCTTTAACTAATGAAAAACTGTTTTTT; CDR3aa: CASSLGQSLTNEKLFF
d_gene: .; j_gene: TRBJ2-1; v_gene: TRBV7-2; CDR3nt: TGTGCCAGCAGCTTATTTCCGGGGAATGAGCAGTTCTTC; CDR3aa: CASSLFPGNEQFF
d_gene: .; j_gene: TRBJ1-1; v_gene: TRBV6-5; CDR3nt: TGTGCCAGCAGCCATGGGGGGGACACTGAAGCTTTCTTT; CDR3aa: CASSHGGDTEAFF
d_gene: TRBD1; j_gene: TRBJ1-1; v_gene: TRBV6-6; CDR3nt: TGTGCCAGCAGTTATGGGGACAGGGGGACTGAAGCTTTCTTT; CDR3aa: CASSYGDRGTEAFF
d_gene: TRBD2; j_gene: TRBJ2-7; v_gene: TRBV5-4; CDR3nt: TGTGCCAGCAGCTTGTTCGGGGCGGGGGTCTACGAGCAGTACTTC; CDR3aa: CASSLFGAGVYEQYF
d_gene: .; j_gene: TRBJ2-3; v_gene: TRBV25-1; CDR3nt: TGTGCCAGCAGTGAAATGTCTAACACAGATACGCAGTATTTT; CDR3aa: CASSEMSNTDTQYF
d_gene: TRBD2; j_gene: TRBJ2-7; v_gene: TRBV13; CDR3nt: TGTGCCAGCAGCGCCGCGATTCGGACGGGAGGATACGAGCAGTACTTC; CDR3aa: CASSAAIRTGGYEQYF
d_gene: .; j_gene: TRBJ2-7; v_gene: TRBV9; CDR3nt: TGTGCCAGCAGCGTAAGCGCGGGGACGGGGGAGCAGTACTTC; CDR3aa: CASSVSAGTGEQYF
d_gene: .; j_gene: TRBJ2-2; v_gene: TRBV6-5; CDR3nt: TGTGCCAGCAGTTACTATGCGGCTAACACCGGGGAGCTGTTTTTT; CDR3aa: CASSYYAANTGELFF
d_gene: TRBD1; j_gene: TRBJ1-1; v_gene: TRBV5-6; CDR3nt: TGTGCCAGCAGCTCGGAGAAGGGACAGATGAACACTGAAGCTTTCTTT; CDR3aa: CASSSEKGQMNTEAFF
d_gene: TRBD2; j_gene: TRBJ2-3; v_gene: TRBV5-6; CDR3nt: TGTGCCAGCAGCTTGGACGGGGGGGCCCTCACAGATACGCAGTATTTT; CDR3aa: CASSLDGGALTDTQYF
d_gene: .; j_gene: TRBJ2-7; v_gene: TRBV6-5; CDR3nt: TGTGCCAGCAGTTACCCCACTTCATCTGGATACGAGCAGTACTTC; CDR3aa: CASSYPTSSGYEQYF
d_gene: .; j_gene: TRBJ1-4; v_gene: TRBV7-9; CDR3nt: TGTGCCAGCAGCTTATTGGGGTCTGATGAAAAACTGTTTTTT; CDR3aa: CASSLLGSDEKLFF
d_gene: .; j_gene: TRBJ1-2; v_gene: TRBV15; CDR3nt: TGTGCCACCAGCGACAGCCATAACTATGGCTACACCTTC; CDR3aa: CATSDSHNYGYTF